The 17 T cell receptor beta chains in this list originate from one sample, sequenced in a study of lymphopenia after photon versus proton radiotherapy. The repertoire was sequenced with immunoSEQ multiplex PCR; TCRdb's copy has only in-frame clones and lacks some. The sample contains around 63,000 clones, about 87% of which appear only once. This sample comprised peripheral blood, obtained from a patient treated with proton-based radiotherapy. The origin of the receptors is a man older than 75 with esophageal cancer.

CDR3 sequence (DNA): TGTGCCAGCAGCTTAGGGGACAGTGATGGCTACACCTTC. It encodes CASSLGDSDGYTF. The chain recombines TRBV13 with TRBJ1-2; possible D gene TRBD1, 6 bases. Germline loops: CDR1 PRHDT, CDR2 FYEKMQ (reference sequence). With 0 bases removed from V and 6 bases from J, the gap between germline ends came to 8 bases. This CDR3 comprises 13 residues.

V gene TRBV6-5 combines with J gene TRBJ2-3, with 7 bases fitting TRBD1. The CDR3 extends over 15 amino acids. The J segment lost 3 bases and the V segment lost 0 bases, leaving 3 bases of the junction unmatched. Germline V gene data show CDR1 as MNHEY and CDR2 as SVGAGI. CDR3 sequence (DNA): TGTGCCAGCAGTTACTCCGGGACAGATACAGATACGCAGTATTTT. Its protein product is CASSYSGTDTDTQYF.

The chain joins TRBV7-9 to TRBJ2-6; TRBD1 matches 8 bases. This CDR3 contains 19 residues. V gave up 6 bases and J gave up 0 bases; unmatched junction bases: 13. Germline V gene data show CDR1 as SEHNR and CDR2 as FQNEAQ (reference sequence). CDR3 sequence (DNA): TGTGCCAGCAGTGGACAGGGCCGCCGATCTTACTCTGGGGCCAACGTCCTGACTTTC. Amino acid sequence: CASSGQGRRSYSGANVLTF.

This clone was detected once. The V call is TRBV4-1, the J call TRBJ2-7, with D maybe TRBD1 (6 bases). There are 15 residues in the CDR3. Per germline, CDR1 MGHRA and CDR2 YSYEKL. V lost 4 bases, J lost 2 bases, and 15 bases lay in between. In nucleotides, the CDR3 is TGCGCCAGCAGCCCGGGACAAGGAGCCACCTACGAGCAGTACTTC. Translation gives CASSPGQGATYEQYF.

This clone was counted a few times. This chain connects TRBV13 to TRBJ2-1; 14 positions match TRBD2. The CDR3 has 18 residues. Per germline, CDR1 PRHDT and CDR2 FYEKMQ (reference sequence). Trimming cost V 5 bases and J 3 bases; bases outside gene matches: 9. CDR3 sequence: CASSPGLAGGLLYNEQFF. The CDR3 DNA reads TGTGCCAGCAGCCCTGGACTAGCGGGGGGCCTCCTCTACAATGAGCAGTTCTTC.

The chain is built from TRBV2 and TRBJ2-4; 7 nucleotides agree with TRBD1. CDR3 size: 16 residues. Looked up from germline, CDR1 is SNHLY and CDR2 is FYNNEI. The junction had 18 bases not matched to a gene; V was cut back by 7 bases and J by 9 bases. The CDR3 loop is CASKGQAWVQLGIQYF. The DNA for the CDR3 is TGTGCCAGCAAAGGACAGGCGTGGGTGCAATTAGGCATTCAGTACTTC.

The gene calls are TRBV5-4 and TRBJ2-5; D is tentatively TRBD1 or TRBD2 (6 bases each). Trimming cost V 0 bases and J 1 base, with 13 bases left between them. The CDR3 contains 16 residues. Per germline, CDR1 SGHNT and CDR2 YYREEE (reference sequence). The CDR3 DNA is TGTGCCAGCAGCTTGGCGGGGGCGGGTGCCCAAGAGACCCAGTACTTC. This gives the protein CASSLAGAGAQETQYF. Full variable domain (remainder filled in from reference TRBV5-4 and TRBJ2-5): ETGVTQSPTHLIKTRGQQVTLRCSSQSGHNTVSWYQQALGQGPQFIFQYYREEENGRGNFPPRFSGLQFPNYSSELNVNALELDDSALYLCASSLAGAGAQETQYFGPGTRLLVL.

The chain is built from TRBV7-9 and TRBJ2-4, with D perhaps given as TRBD1 or TRBD2 (5 bases each). CDR1 is SEHNR, CDR2 FQNEAQ, per germline (reference sequence). V gave up 5 bases and J gave up 8 bases, with 16 bases separating them. This CDR3 contains 14 residues. The CDR3 loop is CASSRLGTSDIQYF. In nucleotides, the CDR3 is TGTGCCAGCAGCCGGTTGGGGACCTCTGACATTCAGTACTTC.

This chain connects TRBV5-4 to TRBJ2-7, with 8 bases lining up with TRBD2. V dropped 2 bases and J dropped 2; count of bases not matched to a gene: 6. Germline V gene sequence: CDR1 SGHNT, CDR2 YYREEE (reference sequence). This CDR3 contains 15 residues. The CDR3 DNA reads as TGTGCCAGCAGCTTCCATGCGGGGGGCCCCTACGAGCAGTACTTC. It translates to CASSFHAGGPYEQYF.

V gene TRBV7-9 combines with J gene TRBJ2-7; perhaps TRBD2 as D (5 bases). Germline V lookup: CDR1 SEHNR, CDR2 FQNEAQ (reference sequence). V shed 4 bases and J shed 0 bases, with 13 bases lying between them. The CDR3 is made up of 15 amino acids. CDR3 sequence reads: CASSSPLGSSYEQYF. CDR3 nucleotides: TGTGCCAGCAGCTCCCCTCTAGGGAGCTCCTACGAGCAGTACTTC.

The rearrangement uses TRBV6-5 and TRBJ1-5, with D perhaps TRBD1 (6 bases). CDR3 length equals 14 residues. Trimming took 6 bases from V and 3 from J, leaving 12 bases between them. Germline assignment: CDR1 MNHEY and CDR2 SVGAGI. CDR3 DNA: TGTGCCAGCAGAGGACAGCTGAACAATCAGCCCCAGCATTTT. Its translation is CASRGQLNNQPQHF.

The rearrangement joins TRBV10-3 to TRBJ2-3, with D maybe TRBD2 (6 bases). Germline CDR1 and CDR2: ENHRY and SYGVKD. CDR3 size: 13 residues. Trimming left V 5 bases short and J 1 base short, with 7 bases between. The CDR3 region is CAISPGGTDTQYF. CDR3 DNA: TGTGCCATCAGTCCGGGAGGCACAGATACGCAGTATTTT.

J is TRBJ1-3 and V is TRBV7-2; 7 bases map to TRBD1. Germline V gene lookup returns CDR1 SGHTA and CDR2 FQGNSA. The J segment lost 6 bases and the V segment lost 2 bases, leaving 16 bases of the junction unmatched. CDR3 length: 18 amino acids. Here the CDR3 reads CASSLNSPRQGRKNTIYF. The CDR3 region has the DNA TGTGCCAGCAGCTTAAATTCCCCCCGACAGGGCCGAAAAAACACCATATATTTT.

The V gene is TRBV7-3, the J gene TRBJ1-1; tentative D call: TRBD1 (6 bases). This CDR3 comprises 14 residues. The ends were cut back, 5 bases at V and 1 base at J, with 11 bases in the middle. Germline V lookup: CDR1 SGHTA, CDR2 FQGTGA. The CDR3 coding sequence is TGTGCCAGCAGCCAGGGGAGCTCGAACACTGAAGCTTTCTTT. This sequence encodes CASSQGSSNTEAFF.

The sample holds one count of this clone. The chain combines TRBV9 with TRBJ1-2; tentatively, D is TRBD1 (5 bases). Trimming took 3 bases from V and 0 from J, leaving 12 bases between them. Germline V CDR1 and CDR2: SGDLS, YYNGEE. The CDR3 consists of 15 residues. CDR3 region: CASSASRGTNYGYTF. The CDR3 DNA reads TGTGCCAGCAGCGCTAGCCGGGGGACTAACTATGGCTACACCTTC.

CDR3 nucleotide sequence: TGTGCCAGCAGTGCCTTACAGGTGGATGGGGGCTACACCTTC. Residues: CASSALQVDGGYTF. This chain joins TRBV6-5 and TRBJ1-2, with D maybe TRBD1 (5 bases). The length of the CDR3 is 14 residues. The V and J ends lost 5 bases and 8 bases respectively, with 18 bases between them. The germline CDR1 and CDR2 sequences are MNHEY and SVGAGI.

V gene TRBV19 combines with J gene TRBJ1-5, with no clear D. Germline CDR1 reads LNHDA; CDR2 reads SQIVND (reference sequence). V dropped 5 bases and J dropped 9 bases, with 23 bases sitting between them. CDR3 length equals 16 residues. Here the CDR3 DNA reads TGTGCCAGTAGTCCACCCCCCAGACAATCAGAGGGGCCCCAGCATTTT. Translated: CASSPPPRQSEGPQHF.